This T cell receptor beta chain was sequenced in a study of T cell repertoires in cytomegalovirus infection. Trimming shortened V by 1 base and J by 0 bases, and 13 bases separated the two germline ends. Germline V gives CDR1 SGHVS, CDR2 FQNEAQ. CDR3 length: 16 residues. TCRdb passed the reads through MiXCR, listing each CDR3 protein once. This sample has about 180,000 distinct CDR3 sequences, with about an eighth found just once. This clonotype occurred many times. This TCR was recovered from a human donor in good health (CMV status not recorded). Some clones in this sample may be carry-over from other donors' samples. The sample comprised PBMCs. The chain couples TRBV7-8 to TRBJ2-7, with D possibly matching TRBD2 (6 bases). The CDR3 nucleotides are TGTGCCAGCAGCTTAGAAGGGCTAGCGTTCTCCTACGAGCAGTACTTC. Translation: CASSLEGLAFSYEQYF.